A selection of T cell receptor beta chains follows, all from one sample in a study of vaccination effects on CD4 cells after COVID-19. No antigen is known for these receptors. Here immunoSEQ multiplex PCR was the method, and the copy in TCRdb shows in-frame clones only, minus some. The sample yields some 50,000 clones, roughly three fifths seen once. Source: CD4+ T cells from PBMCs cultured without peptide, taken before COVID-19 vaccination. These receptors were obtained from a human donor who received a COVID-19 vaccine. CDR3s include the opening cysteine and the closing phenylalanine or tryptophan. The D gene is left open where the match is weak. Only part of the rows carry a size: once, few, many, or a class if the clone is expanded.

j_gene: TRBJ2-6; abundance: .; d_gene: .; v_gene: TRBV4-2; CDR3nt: TGTGCCAGCAGCCACGAAAGGGGCTCTGGGGCCAACGTCCTGACTTTC; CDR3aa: CASSHERGSGANVLTF
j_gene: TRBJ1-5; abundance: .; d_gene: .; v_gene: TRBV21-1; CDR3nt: TGTGCCAGCAGCGGCGGGCACAGCAATCAGCCCCAGCATTTT; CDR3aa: CASSGGHSNQPQHF
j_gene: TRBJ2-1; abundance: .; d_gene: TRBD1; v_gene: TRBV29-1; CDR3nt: TGCAGCGTTGTGTTAGGGACAGGGGTGTTTCGGAGGGAGCAGTTCTTC; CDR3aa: CSVVLGTGVFRREQFF
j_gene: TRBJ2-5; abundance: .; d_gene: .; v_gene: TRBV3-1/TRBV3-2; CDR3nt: TGTGCCAGCAGCCAAGCAGGGAAGAGAAGGGAGACCCAGTACTTC; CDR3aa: CASSQAGKRRETQYF
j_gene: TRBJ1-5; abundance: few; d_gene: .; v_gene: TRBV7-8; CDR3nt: TGTGCCAGCAGCTTGTTCTCCGTCGGGGGACAGCCCCAGCATTTT; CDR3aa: CASSLFSVGGQPQHF
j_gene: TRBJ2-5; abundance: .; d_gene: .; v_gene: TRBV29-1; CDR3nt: TGCAGCGTTGGGAGGGTTGGGCTAGCGGTCAGGGGGGAAGAGACCCAGTACTTC; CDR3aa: CSVGRVGLAVRGEETQYF
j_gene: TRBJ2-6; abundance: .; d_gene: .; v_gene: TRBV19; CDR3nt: TGTGCCAGTAGTATAGGGCGATGGGGGCGCTCTGGGGCCAACGTCCTGACTTTC; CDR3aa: CASSIGRWGRSGANVLTF
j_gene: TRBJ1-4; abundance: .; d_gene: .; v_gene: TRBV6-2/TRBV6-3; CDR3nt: TGTGCCAGCAGTTACTCCACGTCTAATGAAAAACTGTTTTTT; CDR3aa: CASSYSTSNEKLFF
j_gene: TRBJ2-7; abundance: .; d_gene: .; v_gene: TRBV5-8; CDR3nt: TGTGCCAGCAGCTTTGGGAGCTCCTACGAGCAGTACTTC; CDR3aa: CASSFGSSYEQYF
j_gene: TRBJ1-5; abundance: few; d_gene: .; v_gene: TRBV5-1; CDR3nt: TGCGCCAGCAGCTTGGAGGCAGGGTTCAATCAGCCCCAGCATTTT; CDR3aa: CASSLEAGFNQPQHF
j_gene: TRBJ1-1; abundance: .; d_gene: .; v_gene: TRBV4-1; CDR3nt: TGCGCCAGCAGCCAGGAGGGGATAATGAACACTGAAGCTTTCTTT; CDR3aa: CASSQEGIMNTEAFF